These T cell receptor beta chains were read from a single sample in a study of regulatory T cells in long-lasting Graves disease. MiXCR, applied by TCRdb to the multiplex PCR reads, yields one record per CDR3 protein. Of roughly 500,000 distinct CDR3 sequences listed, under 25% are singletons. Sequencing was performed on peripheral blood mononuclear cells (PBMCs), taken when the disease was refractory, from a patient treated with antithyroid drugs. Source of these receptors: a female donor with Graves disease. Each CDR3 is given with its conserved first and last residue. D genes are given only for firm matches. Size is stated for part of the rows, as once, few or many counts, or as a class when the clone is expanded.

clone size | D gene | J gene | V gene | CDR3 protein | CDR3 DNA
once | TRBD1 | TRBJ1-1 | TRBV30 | CAWRRGRGLVTEAFF | TGTGCCTGGAGGCGGGGCAGGGGGCTGGTCACTGAAGCTTTCTTT
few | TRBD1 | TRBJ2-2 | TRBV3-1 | CASSPAGTVNTGELFF | TGTGCCAGCAGCCCAGCCGGGACAGTGAACACCGGGGAGCTGTTTTTT
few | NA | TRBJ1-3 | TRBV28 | CASIPGGENTIYF | TGTGCCAGCATACCGGGCGGGGAAAACACCATATATTTT
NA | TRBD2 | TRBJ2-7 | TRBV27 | CASSLRVPSGTHEQYF | TGTGCCAGCAGTTTAAGGGTCCCTAGCGGGACCCACGAGCAGTACTTC
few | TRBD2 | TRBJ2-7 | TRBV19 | CASSSSGGEQYF | TGTGCCAGTAGTAGTAGCGGGGGAGAGCAGTACTTC
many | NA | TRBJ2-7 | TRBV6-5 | CASSYTGTFADEQYF | TGTGCCAGCAGTTACACGGGGACATTCGCCGACGAGCAGTACTTC
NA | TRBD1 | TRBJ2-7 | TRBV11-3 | CASSAYVAGGSYEQYF | TGTGCCAGCAGCGCCTATGTGGCAGGGGGAAGCTACGAGCAGTACTTC
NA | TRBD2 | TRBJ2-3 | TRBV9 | CASAVGLAGTDTQYF | TGTGCCAGCGCCGTAGGGCTAGCGGGCACAGATACGCAGTATTTT
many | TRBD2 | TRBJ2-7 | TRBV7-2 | CASSPLAGVYEQYF | TGTGCCAGCAGCCCTCTAGCGGGAGTCTACGAGCAGTACTTC
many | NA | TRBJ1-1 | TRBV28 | CASSITLGTEAFF | TGTGCCAGCAGTATAACTCTGGGAACTGAAGCTTTCTTT
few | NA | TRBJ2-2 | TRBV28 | CASSLQRVGELFF | TGTGCCAGCAGTTTACAGCGGGTTGGGGAGCTGTTTTTT
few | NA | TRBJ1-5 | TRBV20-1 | CSPVRGSNQPQHF | TGCAGCCCGGTGCGGGGTAGCAATCAGCCCCAGCATTTT
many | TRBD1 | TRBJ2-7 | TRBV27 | CASRVDRDPGEQYF | TGTGCCAGTCGGGTTGACAGGGATCCAGGCGAGCAGTACTTC
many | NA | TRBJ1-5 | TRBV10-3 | CAISESELMGHPNSNQPQHF | TGTGCCATCAGTGAGTCGGAATTAATGGGCCATCCCAATAGCAATCAGCCCCAGCATTTT
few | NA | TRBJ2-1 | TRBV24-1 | CATSDFSGVDEQFF | TGTGCCACCAGTGATTTCTCAGGGGTCGATGAGCAGTTCTTC
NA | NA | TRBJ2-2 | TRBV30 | CAWSADRTGELFF | TGTGCCTGGAGTGCCGACAGGACCGGGGAGCTGTTTTTT
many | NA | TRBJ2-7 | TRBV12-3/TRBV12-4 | CASSPQTGRYEQYF | TGTGCCAGCAGCCCGCAGACAGGCCGCTACGAGCAGTACTTC
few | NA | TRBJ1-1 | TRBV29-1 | CSVTRGVQGVPTEAFF | TGCAGCGTTACCCGAGGAGTCCAGGGAGTCCCCACTGAAGCTTTCTTT
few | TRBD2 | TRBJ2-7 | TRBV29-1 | CSVADVPGLAEQYF | TGCAGCGTTGCCGATGTCCCGGGACTAGCGGAGCAGTACTTC
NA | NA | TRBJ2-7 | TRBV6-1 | CASGDPSEQYF | TGTGCCAGCGGGGACCCCTCGGAGCAGTACTTC